The source of this T cell receptor (beta chain) is a study of OX40 agonist ivuxolimab in advanced cancers. Study summary: Participants could have had prior anti-PD-1, anti-PD-L1 or anti-CTLA-4 therapy, and approximately 37% had some.

Germline lookup yields CDR1 KGHSH and CDR2 LQKENI. Trimming cost V 1 base and J 4 bases, with 10 bases left between them. The CDR3 contains 14 residues. This clone has a handful of counts. TCRdb keeps only in-frame clones here, not all; method: immunoSEQ multiplex PCR. The data contain tens of thousands of clones, 90% of them singletons. This sequence joins TRBV18 and TRBJ1-2; D is unresolved. This sequence originates from an adult with an advanced solid tumor such as melanoma, head and neck, liver or kidney cancer. The sequences come from CD4+ or CD8+ T cells sorted from blood, collected in a trial of the OX40 agonist ivuxolimab. This CDR3 reads CASSPRDPSYGYTF. CDR3 nucleotides: TGTGCCAGCTCACCACGGGATCCTAGCTATGGCTACACCTTC.